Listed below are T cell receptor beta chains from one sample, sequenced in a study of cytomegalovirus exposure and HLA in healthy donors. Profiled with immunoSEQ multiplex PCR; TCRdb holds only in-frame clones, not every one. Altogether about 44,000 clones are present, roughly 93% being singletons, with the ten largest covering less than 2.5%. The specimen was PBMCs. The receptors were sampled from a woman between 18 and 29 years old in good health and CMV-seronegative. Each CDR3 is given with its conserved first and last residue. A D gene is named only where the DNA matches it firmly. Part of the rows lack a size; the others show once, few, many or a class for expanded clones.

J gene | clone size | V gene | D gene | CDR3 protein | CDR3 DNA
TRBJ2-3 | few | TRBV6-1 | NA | CASTTGPPDTQYF | TGTGCCAGTACGACTGGCCCCCCAGATACGCAGTATTTT
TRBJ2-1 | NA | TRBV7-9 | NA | CASSRLGLNEQFF | TGTGCCAGCAGCCGTCTAGGCCTCAATGAGCAGTTCTTC
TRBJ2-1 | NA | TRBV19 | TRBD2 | CASREGPAGVSLEQFF | TGTGCCAGTAGAGAGGGCCCAGCGGGGGTTTCGTTAGAGCAGTTCTTC
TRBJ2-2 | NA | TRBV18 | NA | CASSPSPGSNTGELFF | TGTGCCAGCTCACCATCTCCGGGATCGAACACCGGGGAGCTGTTTTTT
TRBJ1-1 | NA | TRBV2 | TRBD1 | CASSTGGPTEAFF | TGTGCCAGCAGTACAGGGGGTCCCACTGAAGCTTTCTTT
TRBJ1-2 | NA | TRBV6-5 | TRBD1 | CASSYGQGKGYTF | TGTGCCAGCAGTTACGGACAGGGGAAAGGCTACACCTTC
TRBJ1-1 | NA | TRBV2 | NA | CARDSPNTEAFF | TGTGCCAGGGACAGCCCGAACACTGAAGCTTTCTTT
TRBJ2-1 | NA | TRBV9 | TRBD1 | CASSVAPHGTGDNEQFF | TGTGCCAGCAGCGTAGCCCCTCACGGGACAGGGGACAATGAGCAGTTCTTC
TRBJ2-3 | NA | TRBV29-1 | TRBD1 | CSVAQGKGDTQYF | TGCAGCGTTGCACAGGGGAAAGGGGATACGCAGTATTTT
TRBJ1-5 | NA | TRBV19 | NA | CASSPWSGSNQPQHF | TGTGCCAGTAGTCCTTGGTCAGGTAGCAATCAGCCCCAGCATTTT
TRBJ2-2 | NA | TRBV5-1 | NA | CASEGTLQAGTGELFF | TGCGCCAGCGAGGGGACTCTACAAGCCGGGACCGGGGAGCTGTTTTTT
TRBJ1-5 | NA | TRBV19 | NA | CASTPTAGHQPQHF | TGTGCCAGTACGCCGACAGCTGGTCATCAGCCCCAGCATTTT
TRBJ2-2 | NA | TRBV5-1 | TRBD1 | CATREDRVGGELFF | TGCGCCACCAGAGAGGACAGGGTCGGCGGGGAGCTGTTTTTT
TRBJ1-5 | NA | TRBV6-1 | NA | CASSEQQGNQPQHF | TGTGCCAGCAGTGAACAACAGGGAAATCAGCCCCAGCATTTT
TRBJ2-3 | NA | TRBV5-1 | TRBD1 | CASSLVTGVMADTQYF | TGCGCCAGCAGCTTAGTGACAGGGGTGATGGCAGATACGCAGTATTTT
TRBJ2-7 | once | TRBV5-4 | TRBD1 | CASSLDRGSYEQYF | TGTGCCAGCAGCTTGGACAGGGGCTCCTACGAGCAGTACTTC
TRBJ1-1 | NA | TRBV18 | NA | CASSPYSMNTEAFF | TGTGCCAGCTCACCGTACAGCATGAACACTGAAGCTTTCTTT
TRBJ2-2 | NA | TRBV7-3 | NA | CASSLKGAGPNTGELFF | TGTGCCAGCAGCTTAAAGGGGGCGGGACCGAACACCGGGGAGCTGTTTTTT
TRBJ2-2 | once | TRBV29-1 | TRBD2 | CSAYGGSTGELFF | TGCAGCGCCTACGGGGGGAGCACCGGGGAGCTGTTTTTT
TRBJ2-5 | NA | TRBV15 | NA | CATSNGGIQETQYF | TGTGCCACCAGCAACGGGGGAATACAAGAGACCCAGTACTTC
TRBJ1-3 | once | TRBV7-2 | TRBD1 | CATGHTGAGNTIYF | TGTGCCACGGGCCACACAGGGGCCGGAAACACCATATATTTT
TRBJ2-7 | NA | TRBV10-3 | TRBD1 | CAISGQDSSYEQYF | TGTGCCATCAGCGGACAGGATAGCTCCTACGAGCAGTACTTC
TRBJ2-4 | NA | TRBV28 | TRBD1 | CASSSPRTGDIQYF | TGTGCCAGCAGTTCCCCACGGACAGGGGACATTCAGTACTTC
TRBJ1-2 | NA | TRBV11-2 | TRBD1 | CASSRGQGVYYGYTF | TGTGCCAGCAGCCGAGGACAGGGGGTTTACTATGGCTACACCTTC
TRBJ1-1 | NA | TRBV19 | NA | CASNLGVSEAFF | TGTGCCAGCAACCTCGGAGTTTCTGAAGCTTTCTTT
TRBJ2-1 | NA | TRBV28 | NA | CASSLSGTNNEQFF | TGTGCCAGCAGTTTATCGGGAACAAACAATGAGCAGTTCTTC
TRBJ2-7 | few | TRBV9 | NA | CASSPQGRHEQYF | TGTGCCAGCAGCCCACAGGGAAGGCACGAGCAGTACTTC
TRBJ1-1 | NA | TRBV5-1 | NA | CASSLEGRNTEAFF | TGCGCCAGCAGCTTGGAGGGGCGGAACACTGAAGCTTTCTTT
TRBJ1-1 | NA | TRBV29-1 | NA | CSVGGPTEAFF | TGCAGCGTGGGAGGGCCCACTGAAGCTTTCTTT
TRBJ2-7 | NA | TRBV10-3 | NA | CAISPSASYEQYF | TGTGCCATCAGCCCTAGCGCCTCCTACGAGCAGTACTTC
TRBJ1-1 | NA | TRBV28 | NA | CASTQTGVNTEAFF | TGTGCCAGCACTCAAACGGGGGTTAACACTGAAGCTTTCTTT
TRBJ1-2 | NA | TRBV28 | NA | CASSFADYGYTF | TGTGCCAGCAGTTTCGCAGACTATGGCTACACCTTC
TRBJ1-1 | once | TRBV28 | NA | CASSPLTGPPGEAFF | TGTGCCAGCAGCCCGCTTACCGGGCCACCGGGGGAAGCTTTCTTT
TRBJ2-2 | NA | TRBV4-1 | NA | CASSQVQGITGELFF | TGCGCCAGCAGCCAGGTACAGGGAATCACCGGGGAGCTGTTTTTT
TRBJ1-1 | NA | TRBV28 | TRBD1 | CASSYLSSPTGDMNTEAFF | TGTGCCAGCAGTTATCTATCCTCTCCGACAGGGGACATGAACACTGAAGCTTTCTTT
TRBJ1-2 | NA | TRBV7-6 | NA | CASSLAGRDYGYTF | TGTGCCAGCAGCTTAGCGGGCAGGGATTATGGCTACACCTTC
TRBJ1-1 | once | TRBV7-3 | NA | CASSLTGNTEAFF | TGTGCCAGCAGCTTGACAGGGAACACTGAAGCTTTCTTT
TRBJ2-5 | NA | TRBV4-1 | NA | CASSQGILGLQETQYF | TGCGCCAGCAGCCAGGGTATCCTGGGGCTACAAGAGACCCAGTACTTC
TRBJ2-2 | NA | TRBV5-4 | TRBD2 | CASSSGTTKPGELFF | TGTGCCAGCAGCTCTGGGACTACCAAGCCGGGGGAGCTGTTTTTT
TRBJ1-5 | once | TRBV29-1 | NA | CSVVEGNSNQPQHF | TGCAGCGTTGTTGAGGGAAATAGCAATCAGCCCCAGCATTTT
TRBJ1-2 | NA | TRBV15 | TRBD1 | CATSREEGADYGYTF | TGTGCCACCAGCAGAGAGGAGGGGGCGGACTATGGCTACACCTTC
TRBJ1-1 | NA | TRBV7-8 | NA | CASSFELLTRARDTEAFF | TGTGCCAGCAGCTTCGAACTACTAACTCGGGCGCGGGACACTGAAGCTTTCTTT
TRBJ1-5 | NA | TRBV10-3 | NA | CAISSSGPNQPQHF | TGTGCCATCAGTTCAAGTGGGCCCAATCAGCCCCAGCATTTT
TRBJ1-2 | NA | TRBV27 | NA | CASSFSPLNYGYTF | TGTGCCAGCAGTTTCAGTCCTCTTAACTATGGCTACACCTTC
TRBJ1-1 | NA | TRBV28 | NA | CASSSSALTEAFF | TGTGCCAGCAGTTCTTCAGCGTTAACTGAAGCTTTCTTT
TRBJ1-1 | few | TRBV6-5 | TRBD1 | CASSEGTGGTEAFF | TGTGCCAGCAGTGAAGGGACAGGGGGCACTGAAGCTTTCTTT
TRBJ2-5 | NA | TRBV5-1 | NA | CASRRDQETQYF | TGCGCCAGCAGGCGAGACCAAGAGACCCAGTACTTC
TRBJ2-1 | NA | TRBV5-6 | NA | CASSSDWTSYNEQFF | TGTGCCAGCAGCTCGGACTGGACCTCCTACAATGAGCAGTTCTTC
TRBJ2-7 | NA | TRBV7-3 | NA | CASSLKGGDHYEQYF | TGTGCCAGCAGCTTAAAAGGCGGGGATCACTACGAGCAGTACTTC
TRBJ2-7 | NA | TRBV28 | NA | CASSLGQSYEQYF | TGTGCCAGCAGTTTAGGGCAGTCCTACGAGCAGTACTTC
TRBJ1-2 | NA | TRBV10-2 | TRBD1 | CASSDQGAYGYTF | TGCGCCAGCAGTGATCAGGGGGCCTATGGCTACACCTTC
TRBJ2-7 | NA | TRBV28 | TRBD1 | CASSSRGTDYEQYF | TGTGCCAGCAGTTCCAGGGGGACCGACTACGAGCAGTACTTC
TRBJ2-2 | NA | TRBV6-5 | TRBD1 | CASSRTGDYGELFF | TGTGCCAGCAGCCGGACAGGGGATTACGGGGAGCTGTTTTTT
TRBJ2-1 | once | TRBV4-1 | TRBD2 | CASSQDSKGGREKFF | TGCGCCAGCAGCCAAGATTCAAAAGGCGGGAGGGAAAAGTTCTTC